Listed here are 25 T cell receptor beta chains from one sample, sequenced in a study of cytomegalovirus exposure and HLA in healthy donors. Primers included in the PCR were 60 Vbeta and 13 Jbeta primers. Produced via immunoSEQ multiplex PCR; TCRdb's table is partial and in-frame only. Of 110,000 or so clones listed, approximately 76% are singletons. Specimen: PBMCs. These receptors originate from a man aged 45-60 years in good health and CMV-seropositive.

This CDR3 is CASSPGTTGWTEAFF. The DNA of the CDR3 is TGCGCCAGCAGCCCAGGGACGACAGGGTGGACTGAAGCTTTCTTT. The rearrangement uses TRBV4-1 and TRBJ1-1; TRBD1 matches at 7 bases. With V trimmed by 4 bases and J by 5 bases, 10 bases remained unmatched. The length of the CDR3 is 15 residues. Germline V gene lookup returns CDR1 MGHRA and CDR2 YSYEKL.

The chain is built from TRBV10-2 and TRBJ2-1; D is ambiguous. The V gene lost 9 bases and the J gene lost 4 bases, with 10 bases spanning the gap. The CDR3 is 12 amino acids. From germline, CDR1 is WSHSY and CDR2 SAAADI. The CDR3 region is CASQVLYNEQFF. CDR3 bases: TGCGCCAGTCAGGTCCTGTACAATGAGCAGTTCTTC.

The J gene is TRBJ1-5, the V gene TRBV9; D is unresolved. The CDR3 has 14 residues. The V end was cut by 0 bases, the J end by 2 bases, with 6 bases between. Germline V lookup: CDR1 SGDLS, CDR2 YYNGEE. The CDR3 loop reads CASSVGPGNQPQHF. CDR3 nucleotides: TGTGCCAGCAGCGTAGGCCCAGGCAATCAGCCCCAGCATTTT. Looking up the rest from reference TRBV9 and TRBJ1-5 gives the full variable domain: DSGVTQTPKHLITATGQRVTLRCSPRSGDLSVYWYQQSLDQGLQFLIQYYNGEERAKGNILERFSAQQFPDLHSELNLSSLELGDSALYFCASSVGPGNQPQHFGDGTRLSIL.

The chain joins TRBV28 to TRBJ1-2, with D perhaps matching TRBD1 (5 bases). Deletions cut 8 bases from V and 0 bases from J, with 13 bases between. The CDR3 extends over 14 amino acids. Germline-derived CDR1 and CDR2 are MDHEN and SYDVKM. CDR3 DNA sequence: TGTGCCAGCGCGTCTGGGGCTTCTAACTATGGCTACACCTTC. Encoded protein: CASASGASNYGYTF.

The rearrangement links TRBV2 to TRBJ2-2; D not resolved. The CDR3 spans 13 residues. Germline assignment: CDR1 SNHLY and CDR2 FYNNEI. Trimming stripped 7 bases from V and 2 bases from J, with 8 bases between. In nucleotides, the CDR3 is TGTGCCAGCACGTCTTTCAACACCGGGGAGCTGTTTTTT. It translates to CASTSFNTGELFF.

The gene calls are TRBV27 and TRBJ2-2; TRBD2 agrees at 8 bases. V shed 8 bases, J shed 1 base, and the junction held 15 bases outside the gene matches. Germline-derived CDR1 and CDR2 are MNHEY and SMNVEV (reference sequence). The CDR3 consists of 18 residues. Here the CDR3 reads CASESRGSGALNTGELFF. Written as DNA, the CDR3 is TGTGCCAGCGAATCTCGAGGTAGCGGGGCCCTGAACACCGGGGAGCTGTTTTTT.

This chain joins TRBV13 and TRBJ2-5; D gene uncertain. The DNA matches TRBJ2-7 better at its end, which makes the J call doubtful. The CDR3 spans 12 residues. The germline gives CDR1 PRHDT, CDR2 FYEKMQ (reference sequence). The CDR3: CASSLQAYEQYF. CDR3 nucleotide sequence: TGTGCCAGCAGCTTACAGGCCTACGAGCAGTACTTC.

The chain links TRBV6-6 to TRBJ1-5, with TRBD1 matching 8 bases. V was clipped by 2 bases and J by 1 base; unmatched bases: 4. The CDR3 is 16 residues long. Germline CDR1 is MNHNY and CDR2 is SVGAGI (reference sequence). CDR3 in amino acids: CASSYGNRGSNQPQHF. CDR3 nucleotide sequence: TGTGCCAGCAGTTACGGTAACAGGGGGAGCAATCAGCCCCAGCATTTT.

CDR3: CASSTQQGANTGELFF. The DNA for the CDR3 is TGCGCCAGCAGCACCCAACAGGGGGCGAACACCGGGGAGCTGTTTTTT. V gene TRBV5-1 combines with J gene TRBJ2-2, with TRBD1 matching 8 bases. Germline assignment: CDR1 SGHRS and CDR2 YFSETQ. The junction had 5 bases not matched to a gene; V was cut back by 4 bases and J by 0 bases. CDR3 size: 16 residues.

The chain employs TRBV19 and TRBJ1-2; 7 nucleotides align to TRBD1. The CDR3 sequence is 13 residues long. From germline, CDR1 is LNHDA and CDR2 SQIVND (reference sequence). Trimming cost V 8 bases and J 2 bases; bases outside gene matches: 5. The CDR3 DNA sequence: TGTGCCAGTCAGCTGACAGGGAACTATGGCTACACCTTC. Protein sequence: CASQLTGNYGYTF.

The chain has TRBV5-1 and TRBJ2-1, with D tentatively TRBD2 (6 bases). Germline V lookup: CDR1 SGHRS, CDR2 YFSETQ. Trimming stripped 2 bases from V and 5 bases from J, with 11 bases between. The CDR3 consists of 14 residues. CDR3 sequence reads: CASSFETSNNEQFF. CDR3 DNA: TGCGCCAGCAGCTTTGAGACTAGTAACAATGAGCAGTTCTTC.

The chain links TRBV7-9 to TRBJ2-7, with a tentative D call TRBD2 (7 bases). V was trimmed by 1 base and J by 1 base, leaving 17 bases between them. The germline gives CDR1 SEHNR, CDR2 FQNEAQ (reference sequence). The CDR3 extends over 17 amino acids. CDR3 nucleotide sequence: TGTGCCAGCAGCTTAGACTCCAGCCGGGGGGCTTCCTACGAGCAGTACTTC. This translates into CASSLDSSRGASYEQYF.

This sequence joins TRBV28 and TRBJ2-7; D may be TRBD1 (7 bases). The V end lost 5 bases, the J end lost 5 bases, and 16 bases lay between the germline ends. The CDR3 length is 14 residues. Germline V CDR1 and CDR2: MDHEN, SYDVKM. The CDR3 region has the DNA TGTGCCAGCAGTACGCACAGGGGAGGAGACGAGCAGTACTTC. Translated, it gives CASSTHRGGDEQYF. Based on the CDR3 plus reference TRBV28 and TRBJ2-7, the full variable domain is DVKVTQSSRYLVKRTGEKVFLECVQDMDHENMFWYRQDPGLGLRLIYFSYDVKMKEKGDIPEGYSVSREKKERFSLILESASTNQTSMYLCASSTHRGGDEQYFGPGTRLTVT.

J is TRBJ2-3 and V is TRBV19; the match to TRBD2 covers 12 bases. Germline assignment: CDR1 LNHDA and CDR2 SQIVND (reference sequence). The CDR3 is 15 residues long. With V trimmed by 7 bases and J by 11 bases, 13 bases remained unmatched. For the CDR3, the DNA is TGTGCCAGTACCGTGGGGCTAGCGGGGGGGCGTAAGCAGTATTTT. This sequence encodes CASTVGLAGGRKQYF.

This chain uses TRBV2 with TRBJ2-2, with 9 bases identical to TRBD1. Germline V gene lookup returns CDR1 SNHLY and CDR2 FYNNEI. The CDR3 is 15 residues long. After removal of 6 bases from V and 0 bases from J, the junction contained 2 bases not matched to a gene. This chain's CDR3 is CASRRTGANTGELFF. The CDR3 DNA reads TGTGCCAGCAGGAGGACAGGGGCGAACACCGGGGAGCTGTTTTTT.

The chain joins TRBV29-1 to TRBJ2-7; 7 bases are a match to TRBD1. The V gene end was trimmed by 6 bases and the J gene end by 0 bases; junction bases not matched to a gene: 8. This CDR3 contains 14 residues. Germline assignment: CDR1 SQVTM and CDR2 ANQGSEA. The CDR3, as DNA: TGCAGCGTGGTTACAGGGGAAGGCTCCTACGAGCAGTACTTC. Translated: CSVVTGEGSYEQYF.

V usage is TRBV11-3 and J usage is TRBJ1-2; 9 positions match TRBD1. V lost 6 bases to trimming and J lost 7 bases; unmatched junction nucleotides: 9. The germline V gene encodes CDR1 SGHNT and CDR2 YENEEA. The CDR3 is 14 residues long. The CDR3 loop is CASSSTGGVGGYTF. For the CDR3, the DNA is TGTGCCAGCAGTTCCACAGGGGGCGTTGGTGGCTACACCTTC.

A word on this clone: The junction shows a germline mismatch at one end, possibly a read error. The rearrangement joins TRBV11-3 to TRBJ1-2, with a weak D call TRBD1 (5 bases). The CDR3 loop spans 15 amino acids. Germline V gene sequence: CDR1 SGHNT, CDR2 YENEEA. In nucleotides, the CDR3 is TGTGCCAGCAGCTTTAATGCGGGGCGAGCGTCTGGCTACCCCTTC. It codes for CASSFNAGRASGYPF.

A single count supports this clone. This chain links TRBV5-4 with TRBJ2-3; TRBD1 matches 12 bases. The length of the CDR3 is 16 residues. V dropped 2 bases and J dropped 5; count of bases not matched to a gene: 6. CDR1 is SGHNT and CDR2 is YYREEE in the germline V gene (reference sequence). CDR3 loop: CASSFPGQGAGDTQYF. DNA for the CDR3: TGTGCCAGCAGCTTTCCGGGACAGGGGGCAGGAGATACGCAGTATTTT.

The CDR3 loop reads CASSLDQGTYGYTF. The CDR3, as DNA: TGCGCCAGCAGCTTGGACCAGGGTACCTATGGCTACACCTTC. The chain employs TRBV5-1 and TRBJ1-2; a weak D match, TRBD1 (5 bases). Germline V gives CDR1 SGHRS, CDR2 YFSETQ. Between the trimmed V and J ends, which lost 0 bases and 4 bases, there was a span of 10 bases. CDR3 length equals 14 residues. Drawing the rest from reference TRBV5-1 and TRBJ1-2, the complete variable domain is KAGVTQTPRYLIKTRGQQVTLSCSPISGHRSVSWYQQTPGQGLQFLFEYFSETQRNKGNFPGRFSGRQFSNSRSEMNVSTLELGDSALYLCASSLDQGTYGYTFGSGTRLTVV.

The V and J genes are TRBV7-6 and TRBJ2-5, with a possible D match to TRBD1 (7 bases). With 1 base removed from V and 5 bases from J, the gap between germline ends came to 11 bases. Germline V lookup: CDR1 SGHVS, CDR2 FNYEAQ. CDR3 size: 14 residues. Written as DNA, the CDR3 is TGTGCCAGCAGCTTAGGTCCAGGGGGGGAGACCCAGTACTTC. Its protein is CASSLGPGGETQYF.

This clone was found a few times. This rearrangement joins TRBV14 to TRBJ2-1, with 10 bases matching TRBD2. The CDR3 runs to 15 residues. Germline-derived CDR1 and CDR2 are SGHDN and FVKESK. V lost 4 bases and J lost 5; bases outside the gene matches: 5. For the CDR3, the DNA is TGTGCCAGCAGCCCTCTAGCGGGAGCCCACAATGAGCAGTTCTTC. Its protein product is CASSPLAGAHNEQFF.

This sequence joins TRBV5-1 and TRBJ2-2; maybe TRBD2 (5 bases). This CDR3 has 14 residues. V was clipped by 5 bases and J by 0 bases, with 8 bases between them. The germline V gene encodes CDR1 SGHRS and CDR2 YFSETQ. The CDR3 protein is CASSLLANTGELFF. The CDR3 coding sequence is TGCGCCAGCAGTCTACTAGCGAACACCGGGGAGCTGTTTTTT.

The chain employs TRBV7-9 and TRBJ2-1; D not resolved. V lost 1 base, J lost 7 bases, and 8 bases lay in between. This CDR3 is built from 13 residues. Germline V gene sequence: CDR1 SEHNR, CDR2 FQNEAQ (reference sequence). CDR3 protein: CASSLDSFNEQFF. The CDR3 coding sequence is TGTGCCAGCAGCTTAGATAGCTTTAATGAGCAGTTCTTC.

The CDR3, as DNA: TGTGCCAGCAGGGAGAGTGGGACTAGCGACTACAATGAGCAGTTCTTC. It codes for CASRESGTSDYNEQFF. The gene calls are TRBV7-9 and TRBJ2-1, with 10 bases that match TRBD2. The CDR3 loop spans 16 amino acids. CDR1 and CDR2 (germline): SEHNR, FQNEAQ (reference sequence). The V gene end was trimmed by 6 bases and the J gene end by 3 bases; junction bases not matched to a gene: 8.